A selection of T cell receptor beta chains follows, all from one sample in a study of T cell responses to AZD1222 COVID-19 vaccine. Data came from immunoSEQ multiplex PCR; TCRdb stores just in-frame clones and leaves some out. Here the sample spans 90,000 to 150,000 clones, approximately 91% being singletons. The sample here was peripheral blood, taken on day 0 of AZD1222 vaccination. The receptor source for this set is an adult in good health. Each CDR3 is given with its conserved first and last residue. A D gene is named only where the DNA matches it firmly. Where a row states a size, it is once, few, many or the class of an expanded clone; other rows omit it.

NA,TRBJ2-2,TRBV5-1,NA,TGCGCCAGCAGCTCCCACATAAACACCGGGGAGCTGTTTTTT,CASSSHINTGELFF
NA,TRBJ2-1,TRBV4-2,NA,TGTGCCAGCAGCCAAGATAGGGTGGGTGAGCAGTTCTTC,CASSQDRVGEQFF
NA,TRBJ1-6,TRBV7-9,NA,TGTGCCAGCAGCCCCCCTGGGCCTTTGGAATCACCCCTCCACTTT,CASSPPGPLESPLHF
NA,TRBJ2-7,TRBV11-2,NA,TGTGCCAGCAGCTTAGAGGGTTCCGGGAGCGGGTACGAGCAGTACTTC,CASSLEGSGSGYEQYF
NA,TRBJ2-5,TRBV28,NA,TGTGCCAGCAGTTTACCCGCCAGGAGGGGGCGGCAAGAGACCCAGTACTTC,CASSLPARRGRQETQYF
NA,TRBJ1-2,TRBV6-5,TRBD1,TGTGCCAGCAGTTACGGGGACAGCTATGGCTACACCTTC,CASSYGDSYGYTF
NA,TRBJ2-1,TRBV9,TRBD2,TGTGCCAGCAGCGGGGGCGGGAGCAGGAACAATGAGCAGTTCTTC,CASSGGGSRNNEQFF
NA,TRBJ1-3,TRBV5-8,NA,TGTGCCACCGACGACAGGATCAGAAACACCATATATTTT,CATDDRIRNTIYF
NA,TRBJ2-1,TRBV18,NA,TGTGCCAGCTCACCACCTAGCGCAAGCTCCTACAATGAGCAGTTCTTC,CASSPPSASSYNEQFF
NA,TRBJ2-2,TRBV20-1,TRBD2,TGCAGTGCTCTGGGAGGGGAGGGGCTGTTTTTT,CSALGGEGLFF
NA,TRBJ2-3,TRBV7-6,TRBD2,TGTGCCAGCAGCCGCAGGACTAGCGGCACAGATACGCAGTATTTT,CASSRRTSGTDTQYF
few,TRBJ1-6,TRBV9,NA,TGTGCCAGCAGCCCTCAGGGCGTGGGGGGCCTGGCACCCCTCCACTTT,CASSPQGVGGLAPLHF
NA,TRBJ2-1,TRBV28,NA,TGTGCCAGCAGATTGGAGGACTCCTACAATGAGCAGTTCTTC,CASRLEDSYNEQFF
NA,TRBJ2-1,TRBV19,TRBD2,TGTGCCAGGATAGCGGGAGCTTCCTTCTCCTACAATGAGCAGTTCTTC,CARIAGASFSYNEQFF
once,TRBJ2-1,TRBV5-1,NA,TGCGCCAGCAGCCCCGACAGACCGTACAATGAGCAGTTCTTC,CASSPDRPYNEQFF
NA,TRBJ2-1,TRBV6-4,TRBD2,TGTGCCAGCAGTGAGGCTTCGGCGGGAGGGTACGGTGAGCAGTTCTTC,CASSEASAGGYGEQFF
NA,TRBJ2-3,TRBV5-4,TRBD1,TGTGCCAGCAGCGTAACCGGGACAGGGCCAGATACGCAGTATTTT,CASSVTGTGPDTQYF
NA,TRBJ2-1,TRBV7-9,TRBD2,TGTGCCAGCAGCCCTCCCGACGGGAGGGCATACAATGAGCAGTTCTTC,CASSPPDGRAYNEQFF
NA,TRBJ1-1,TRBV4-2,NA,TGTGCCAGCAGCCAACTCCGGGGGGCGCGGGCTGAAGCTTTCTTT,CASSQLRGARAEAFF
NA,TRBJ2-7,TRBV2,TRBD1,TGTGCCAGCAGCCACGACAGGGGGCGCGAGCAGTACTTC,CASSHDRGREQYF
NA,TRBJ2-7,TRBV29-1,NA,TGCAGCGTTGCTCCGGACCGGTACGAGCAGTACTTC,CSVAPDRYEQYF
NA,TRBJ1-2,TRBV19,NA,TGTGCCAGCAAGTATATTGGGGGGGCCGGTGGCTACACCTTC,CASKYIGGAGGYTF
NA,TRBJ1-2,TRBV19,NA,TGTGCCAGTAGTCGCCGGTCTGTACAAACCGCGGGCTATGGCTACACCTTC,CASSRRSVQTAGYGYTF
once,TRBJ2-1,TRBV5-6,TRBD1,TGTGCCAGCAGCTTGGCCCCGGCAGGGGGCTACAATGAGCAGTTCTTC,CASSLAPAGGYNEQFF
NA,TRBJ2-2,TRBV30,TRBD2,TGTGCCTGGAGGACCGGGACTACCAACACCGGGGAGCTGTTTTTT,CAWRTGTTNTGELFF
NA,TRBJ2-1,TRBV7-8,NA,TGTGCCAGCAGCCCGGACTTATATGAGCAGTTCTTC,CASSPDLYEQFF
NA,TRBJ2-5,TRBV5-1,TRBD1,TGCGCCAGCAGCTTGGCGGGACAGGGAGAGACCCAGTACTTC,CASSLAGQGETQYF
NA,TRBJ2-1,TRBV27,TRBD2,TGTGCCAGCACCTTCGGCGGGAGGGCCGGTGAGCAGTTCTTC,CASTFGGRAGEQFF
NA,TRBJ1-5,TRBV30,NA,TGTGCCTGGAGTCCGGGGTGGGGACAGCCCCAGCATTTT,CAWSPGWGQPQHF
once,TRBJ2-7,TRBV30,TRBD2,TGTGCCTGGAGCATCGGACTAGCGGGAGAGTACGAGCAGTACTTC,CAWSIGLAGEYEQYF
NA,TRBJ1-1,TRBV28,NA,TGTGCCAGCAGTTTCTCGGGAGTGAACACTGAAGCTTTCTTT,CASSFSGVNTEAFF
NA,TRBJ2-5,TRBV28,TRBD2,TGTGCCAGCAGCCGTCGGACTAGCGGGAGGGTGACGGGAGAGACCCAGTACTTC,CASSRRTSGRVTGETQYF
NA,TRBJ1-6,TRBV9,NA,TGTGCCAGCAGCGCACTGTTTGCTTCACCCCTCCACTTT,CASSALFASPLHF
few,TRBJ1-2,TRBV18,TRBD1,TGTGCCAGCCGACAGGGTGTTCCTAACTATGGCTACACCTTC,CASRQGVPNYGYTF
NA,TRBJ1-1,TRBV28,NA,TGTGCCAGCAGTTTAACGCGGACACTATCATTT,CASSLTRTLSF
NA,TRBJ1-4,TRBV5-1,NA,TGCGCCAGCAGGATCGGGGCAGGGGTAGAAAAACTGTTTTTT,CASRIGAGVEKLFF
NA,TRBJ1-1,TRBV3-1/TRBV3-2,NA,TGTGCCAGCAGCCAAGTACGGGAGACAGGAAGGACTGAAGCTTTCTTT,CASSQVRETGRTEAFF
few,TRBJ1-5,TRBV19,NA,TGTGCCAGTAGTCCCTACCGGGGTCAGCCCCAGCATTTT,CASSPYRGQPQHF
NA,TRBJ1-1,TRBV5-4,NA,TGTGCCAGCAGCTTGGCCAGGGGCTTGGGGACTGAAGCTTTCTTT,CASSLARGLGTEAFF
NA,TRBJ1-5,TRBV6-5,TRBD1,TGTGCTAGCAGGGGGACAGGGGAAAATCAGCCCCAGCATTTT,CASRGTGENQPQHF
NA,TRBJ1-2,TRBV19,NA,TGTGCCAGTAGTATGCGGGACTATGGCTACACCTTC,CASSMRDYGYTF
NA,TRBJ2-7,TRBV27,NA,TGTGCCAGCAGTTCGCCTGGGACCTCCTACGAGCAGTACTTC,CASSSPGTSYEQYF
NA,TRBJ1-1,TRBV10-2,NA,TGCGCCAGCAGTGAGGGGGCGGGCACTGAAGCTTTCTTT,CASSEGAGTEAFF
NA,TRBJ1-5,TRBV2,TRBD1,TGTGCCAGCAGCGGACAGGGGCTGGGTCAGCCCCAGCATTTT,CASSGQGLGQPQHF
NA,TRBJ2-2,TRBV5-4,TRBD2,TGTGCCAGCAGCCTTCCTCCGGGGGGACGCACCGGGGAGCTGTTTTTT,CASSLPPGGRTGELFF
NA,TRBJ1-1,TRBV18,NA,TGTGCCAGCTCACACGACAGGAACACTGAAGCTTTCTTT,CASSHDRNTEAFF